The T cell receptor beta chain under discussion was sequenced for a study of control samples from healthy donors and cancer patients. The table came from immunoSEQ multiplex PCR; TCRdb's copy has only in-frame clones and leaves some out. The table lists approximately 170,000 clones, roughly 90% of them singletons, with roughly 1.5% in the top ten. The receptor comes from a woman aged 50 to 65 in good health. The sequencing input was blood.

CDR3 protein: CASSRLERGRFYNEQFF. CDR3 bases: TGTGCCAGCAGCCGACTGGAGCGGGGGCGATTTTACAATGAGCAGTTCTTC. The V and J genes are TRBV7-8 and TRBJ2-1, with TRBD2 identical over 8 bases. Germline CDR1 and CDR2: SGHVS and FQNEAQ. The CDR3 loop spans 17 amino acids. V lost 5 bases and J lost 4; bases outside the gene matches: 13.